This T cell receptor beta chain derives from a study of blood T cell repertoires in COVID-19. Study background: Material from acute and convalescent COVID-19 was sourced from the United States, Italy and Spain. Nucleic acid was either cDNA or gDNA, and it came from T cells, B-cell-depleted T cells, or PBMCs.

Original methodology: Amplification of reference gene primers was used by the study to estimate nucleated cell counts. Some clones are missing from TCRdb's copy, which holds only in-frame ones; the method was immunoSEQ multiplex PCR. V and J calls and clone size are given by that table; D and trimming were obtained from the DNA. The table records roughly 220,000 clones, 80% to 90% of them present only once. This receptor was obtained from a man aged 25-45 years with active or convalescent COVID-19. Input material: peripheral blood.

The CDR3 here is CASSYFGLAGLADTQYF. CDR3 nucleotides: TGTGCCAGCAGTTACTTTGGACTAGCGGGATTAGCAGATACGCAGTATTTT. The V call is TRBV6-2 or TRBV6-3, the J call TRBJ2-3; 12 positions agree with TRBD2. There are 17 residues in the CDR3. With 1 base clipped from V and 4 bases from J, the junction kept 6 bases outside the gene matches. Germline CDR1 reads MNHEY; CDR2 reads SVGEGT.